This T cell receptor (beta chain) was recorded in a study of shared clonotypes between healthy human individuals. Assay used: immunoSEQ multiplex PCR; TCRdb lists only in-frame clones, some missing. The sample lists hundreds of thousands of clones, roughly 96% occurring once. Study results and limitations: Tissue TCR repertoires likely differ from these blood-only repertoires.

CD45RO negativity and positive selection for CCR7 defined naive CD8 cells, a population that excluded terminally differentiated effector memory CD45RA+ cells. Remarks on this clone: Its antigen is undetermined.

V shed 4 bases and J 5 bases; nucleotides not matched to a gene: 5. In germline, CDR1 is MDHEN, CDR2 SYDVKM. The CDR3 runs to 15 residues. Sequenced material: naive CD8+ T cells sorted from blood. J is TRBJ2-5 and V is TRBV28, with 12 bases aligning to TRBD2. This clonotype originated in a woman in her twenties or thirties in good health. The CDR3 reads CASSSTSGRAETQYF. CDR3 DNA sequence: TGTGCCAGCAGTTCGACTAGCGGGAGAGCGGAGACCCAGTACTTC.